The 6 T cell receptor beta chains below all came from one sample that was sequenced in a study of blood T cell repertoires in COVID-19. Sequencing used immunoSEQ multiplex PCR; TCRdb keeps in-frame clones, though not all of them. The repertoire holds 150,000 to 180,000 clones, about 90% seen once, with less than 0.6% in the top ten. Material for sequencing was peripheral blood. These receptors all stem from a man between 45 and 60 years old with acute or convalescent COVID-19.

The chain links TRBV7-9 to TRBJ1-4, with 9 bases lining up with TRBD1. This CDR3 region has 16 residues. Per germline, CDR1 SEHNR and CDR2 FQNEAQ (reference sequence). V shed 1 base and J 8 bases; nucleotides not matched to a gene: 8. CDR3 nucleotides: TGTGCCAGCAGCTTAGGGGAGGACAGGGGAGGAGAAAAACTGTTTTTT. It encodes CASSLGEDRGGEKLFF.

The rearrangement joins TRBV28 to TRBJ1-1; D is possibly TRBD1 (5 bases). Germline V gene data show CDR1 as MDHEN and CDR2 as SYDVKM. The CDR3 extends over 17 amino acids. V was pared by 5 bases and J by 1 base, with 20 bases between. The CDR3 here is CASSTPTGKGWNTEAFF. The CDR3 coding sequence is TGTGCCAGCAGTACCCCTACAGGCAAAGGATGGAACACTGAAGCTTTCTTT.

The chain links TRBV9 to TRBJ1-3; the D is unclear. The germline V gene has CDR1 SGDLS and CDR2 YYNGEE. V lost 3 bases to trimming and J lost 0 bases, with 4 bases between them. CDR3 size: 13 residues. CDR3 amino acids: CASSASSGNTIYF. In DNA, the CDR3 is TGTGCCAGCAGCGCCAGCTCTGGAAACACCATATATTTT.

The chain has TRBV9 and TRBJ2-2, with TRBD2 matching over 8 bases. The V and J ends lost 4 bases and 0 bases, in that order; junction bases with no gene match: 2. The germline V gene encodes CDR1 SGDLS and CDR2 YYNGEE. The CDR3 sequence is 15 residues long. The CDR3 region is CASSTSGSNTGELFF. CDR3 DNA sequence: TGTGCCAGCAGCACTAGCGGTTCGAACACCGGGGAGCTGTTTTTT.

This chain connects TRBV3-1 (or the pseudogene TRBV3-2) to TRBJ2-1; the match to TRBD2 covers 8 bases. The germline V gene has CDR1 LGHDT and CDR2 YNNKEL (reference sequence). With 3 bases clipped from V and 1 base from J, the junction kept 11 bases outside the gene matches. The CDR3 contains 18 residues. In DNA, the CDR3 is TGTGCCAGCAGCCAGGGAATAGCGGGATTCACTTCCTACAATGAGCAGTTCTTC. This codes for CASSQGIAGFTSYNEQFF.

The chain couples TRBV19 to TRBJ1-2; D may be TRBD1 (5 bases). V gave up 9 bases and J gave up 8 bases, with 22 bases separating them. CDR1 and CDR2 (germline): LNHDA, SQIVND (reference sequence). The CDR3 is 14 amino acids. The CDR3 sequence: CASRKGSLGRGYTF. Here the CDR3 DNA reads TGTGCCAGCCGGAAGGGGTCCCTCGGAAGGGGCTACACCTTC.